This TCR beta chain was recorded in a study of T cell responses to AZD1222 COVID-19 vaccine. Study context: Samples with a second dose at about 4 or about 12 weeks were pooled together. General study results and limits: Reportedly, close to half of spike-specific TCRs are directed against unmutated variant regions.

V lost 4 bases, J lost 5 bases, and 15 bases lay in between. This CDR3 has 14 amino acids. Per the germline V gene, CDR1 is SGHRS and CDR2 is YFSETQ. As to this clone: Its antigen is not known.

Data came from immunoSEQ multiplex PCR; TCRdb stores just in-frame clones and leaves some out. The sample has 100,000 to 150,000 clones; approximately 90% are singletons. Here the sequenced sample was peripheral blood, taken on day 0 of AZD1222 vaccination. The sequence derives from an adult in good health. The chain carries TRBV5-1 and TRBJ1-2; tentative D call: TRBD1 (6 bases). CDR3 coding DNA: TGCGCCAGCAGCCCCACAGGGAATCGGTATGGCTACACCTTC. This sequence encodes CASSPTGNRYGYTF.